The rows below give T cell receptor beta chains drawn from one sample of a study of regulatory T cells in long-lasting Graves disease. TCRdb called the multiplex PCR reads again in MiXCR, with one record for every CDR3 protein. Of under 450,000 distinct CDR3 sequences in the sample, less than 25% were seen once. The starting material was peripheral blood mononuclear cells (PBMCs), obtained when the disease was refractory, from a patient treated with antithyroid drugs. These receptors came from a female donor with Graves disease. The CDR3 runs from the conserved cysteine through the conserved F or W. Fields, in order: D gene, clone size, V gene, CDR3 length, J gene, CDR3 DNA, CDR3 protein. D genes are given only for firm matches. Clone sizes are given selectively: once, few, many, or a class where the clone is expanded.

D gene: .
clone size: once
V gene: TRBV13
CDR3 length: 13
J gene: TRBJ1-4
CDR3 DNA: TGTGCCAGCAGCCCGTACCCAGGGGTCCAACTGTTTTTT
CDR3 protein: CASSPYPGVQLFF

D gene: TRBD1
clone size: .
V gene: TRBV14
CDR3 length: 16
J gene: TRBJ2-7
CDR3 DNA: TGTGCCAGCAGCCACGCCATCACAGGGGGCGACTACGAGCAGTACTTC
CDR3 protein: CASSHAITGGDYEQYF

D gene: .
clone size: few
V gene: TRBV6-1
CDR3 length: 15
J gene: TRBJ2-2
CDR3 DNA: TGTGCCAGCAGTAAAGGGGGAGCGGGCACCGGGGAGCTGTTTTTT
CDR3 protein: CASSKGGAGTGELFF

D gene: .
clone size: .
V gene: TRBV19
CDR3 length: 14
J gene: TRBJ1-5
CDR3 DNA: TGTGCCAGTAGTACAGACCGGAGGGATCAGCCCCAGCATTTT
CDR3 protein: CASSTDRRDQPQHF

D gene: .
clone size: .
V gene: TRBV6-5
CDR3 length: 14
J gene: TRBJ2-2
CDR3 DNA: TGTGCCAGCAGTTACTCTACAGGGACCGGGGAGCTGTTTTTT
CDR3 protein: CASSYSTGTGELFF

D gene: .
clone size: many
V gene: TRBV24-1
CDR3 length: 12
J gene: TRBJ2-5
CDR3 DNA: TGTGCCACCAGTGATTCAGGGGAGACCCAGTACTTC
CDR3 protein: CATSDSGETQYF

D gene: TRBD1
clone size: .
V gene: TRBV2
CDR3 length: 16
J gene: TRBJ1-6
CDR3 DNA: TGTGCCAGCAGTGCGTCAGGGGGATCGGCTAATTCACCCCTCCACTTT
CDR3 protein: CASSASGGSANSPLHF

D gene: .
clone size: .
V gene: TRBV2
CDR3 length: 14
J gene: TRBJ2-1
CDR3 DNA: TGTGCCAGCAGTGGAGCTCGGGGATTAAATGAGCAGTTCTTC
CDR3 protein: CASSGARGLNEQFF

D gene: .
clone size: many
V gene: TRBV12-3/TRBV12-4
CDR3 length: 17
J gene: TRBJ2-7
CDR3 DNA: TGTGCCAGCAGTTTAGCGGGTTTGGGGGGCCTTGGGTACGAGCAGTACTTC
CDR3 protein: CASSLAGLGGLGYEQYF

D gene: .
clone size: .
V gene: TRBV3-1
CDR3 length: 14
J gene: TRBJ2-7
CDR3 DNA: TGTGCCAGCAGCCAAGAAGGTGGGGCAGGGGAGCAGTACTTC
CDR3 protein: CASSQEGGAGEQYF

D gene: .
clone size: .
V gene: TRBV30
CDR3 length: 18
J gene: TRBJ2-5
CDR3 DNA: TGTGCCTGGAGTAATATCGGACCGAAAGTGAGGGGCCAAGAGACCCAGTACTTC
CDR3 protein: CAWSNIGPKVRGQETQYF

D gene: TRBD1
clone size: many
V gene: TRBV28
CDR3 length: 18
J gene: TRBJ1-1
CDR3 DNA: TGTGCCAGCACTACTTTAGGGGGGGGACAGCTTTTTGGGACTGAAGCTTTCTTT
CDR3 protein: CASTTLGGGQLFGTEAFF

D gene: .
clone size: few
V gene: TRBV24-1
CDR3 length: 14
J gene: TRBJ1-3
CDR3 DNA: TGTGCCACCAGTGATGCAGGATTTGGAAACACCATATATTTT
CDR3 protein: CATSDAGFGNTIYF

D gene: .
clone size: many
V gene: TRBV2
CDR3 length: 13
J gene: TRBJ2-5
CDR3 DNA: TGTGCCAGCAGTGATGACGGCGCGGAGACCCAGTACTTC
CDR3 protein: CASSDDGAETQYF

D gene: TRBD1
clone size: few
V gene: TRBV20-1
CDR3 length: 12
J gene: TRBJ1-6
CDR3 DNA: TGCAGTGCTCGGGACAGCAATCCGCCCCTCCACTTT
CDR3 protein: CSARDSNPPLHF

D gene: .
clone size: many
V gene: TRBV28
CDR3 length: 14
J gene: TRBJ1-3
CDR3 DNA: TGTGCCAGCAGGGCAGGGGATCGTGGAAACACCATATATTTT
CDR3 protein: CASRAGDRGNTIYF

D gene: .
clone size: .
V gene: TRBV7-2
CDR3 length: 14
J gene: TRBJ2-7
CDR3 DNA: TGTGCCACCAAGTGGAGCTCTAGCGTAAACGAGCAGTACTTC
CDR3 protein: CATKWSSSVNEQYF

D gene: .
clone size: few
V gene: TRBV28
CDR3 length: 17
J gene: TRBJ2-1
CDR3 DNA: TGTGCCAGCAGTCCCCTCGACACACCCAGCTCCTACAATGAGCAGTTCTTC
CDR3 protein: CASSPLDTPSSYNEQFF

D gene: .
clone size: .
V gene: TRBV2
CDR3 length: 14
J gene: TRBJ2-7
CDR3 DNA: TGTGCCAGCAGTAAAAAAGCTCAGGGTGGCGAGCAGTACTTC
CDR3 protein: CASSKKAQGGEQYF

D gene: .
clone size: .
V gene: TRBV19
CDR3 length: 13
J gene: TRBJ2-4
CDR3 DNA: TGTTCGTCGAGTTTGAGAGCCAAAAACATTCAGTACTTC
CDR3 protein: CSSSLRAKNIQYF

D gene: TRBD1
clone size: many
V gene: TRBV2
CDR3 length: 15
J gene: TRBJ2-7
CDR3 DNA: TGTGCCAGCAAGAAAACAATGACAGGGGCCTACGAGCAGTACTTC
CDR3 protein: CASKKTMTGAYEQYF

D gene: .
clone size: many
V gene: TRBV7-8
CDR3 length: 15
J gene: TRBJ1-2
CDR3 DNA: TGTGCCAGCAGCCACATAGGGACGGACGCCAGGGGCTACACCTTC
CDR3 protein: CASSHIGTDARGYTF

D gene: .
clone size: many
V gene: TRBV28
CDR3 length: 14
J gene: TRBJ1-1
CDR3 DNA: TGTGCCAGCAGTTTAGGAGCTATGAACACTGAAGCTTTCTTT
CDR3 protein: CASSLGAMNTEAFF